The present T cell receptor (beta chain) was sequenced within a study of control samples from healthy donors and cancer patients. This clone was found a few times. Trimming stripped 3 bases from V and 3 bases from J, with 12 bases between. The germline V gene encodes CDR1 SGHNT and CDR2 YENEEA. The CDR3 consists of 14 residues. The table came from immunoSEQ multiplex PCR; TCRdb's copy has only in-frame clones and leaves some out. Among almost 90,000 clones, about 85% were seen once, and the ten largest hold 2% to 2.5%. Input material: blood. The receptor comes from a woman in her forties in good health. The chain couples TRBV11-3 to TRBJ2-7; D unresolved. In DNA form, the CDR3 reads TGTGCCAGCAGCTTTGATAATAGGGACTACGAGCAGTACTTC. Protein: CASSFDNRDYEQYF.